This section outlines one TCR beta chain sequence together with its context. Its antigen is not known. Germline V gene sequence: CDR1 LNHDA, CDR2 SQIVND (reference sequence). The V gene lost 5 bases and the J gene lost 4 bases, with 18 bases spanning the gap. CDR3 length: 16 residues. All of the isolated RNA was reverse transcribed, so expressed TCRB transcripts were sequenced. The data were produced by immunoSEQ multiplex PCR, yet TCRdb's version contains in-frame clones alone and is incomplete. Among approximately 600,000 clones listed, approximately 13% were seen once. The data belong to a study of beta chain features in type 1 diabetes. The study, taken as a whole, reports: Shortening of TCRB CDR3s, moderate but significant, appeared in all four CD4+ subsets of Type 1 diabetes patients.

The material sequenced was naive CD4+ T cells from blood. This chain connects TRBV19 to TRBJ2-1; a possible D gene is TRBD1 (7 bases). This clonotype originated in a man aged 25 to 40 with type 1 diabetes. The CDR3 DNA follows: TGTGCCAGTAGTCCTAGACAGGGAGGCGATTACAATGAGCAGTTCTTC. This codes for CASSPRQGGDYNEQFF.